This T cell receptor beta chain originates from a study of T cells after yellow fever vaccination. As for the study in general: Libraries from low-cell-number fractions were prepared with the SMART-Seq v4 Ultra Low Input RNA kit.

Findings and limits, study-wide: When the response was secondary, it was weaker but reached its peak faster, day 5 versus 15. Abundant contaminating clonotypes from the bulk population could appear in FACS-sorted repertoires. Post-booster repertoires again held most primary-vaccination clones (approximately 96% CD4, about 88% CD8).

This clonotype was seen only a few times. What it binds is not known. TCRdb re-called the 5' RACE reads with MiXCR, one entry per CDR3 protein. The data contain approximately 330,000 distinct CDR3 sequences, roughly 3.9% of them singletons. V trimming: 3 bases; J trimming: 0 bases; junction bases outside the gene matches: 2. Germline V CDR1 and CDR2: SQVTM, ANQGSEA. This CDR3 has 14 residues. This chain connects TRBV29-1 to TRBJ2-1; TRBD1 matches at 7 bases. This sequence was found in a man aged 18 to 35 who received the YFV17D yellow fever vaccine. Sample: PBMCs, taken 5 days after the yellow fever booster vaccination. CDR3 in DNA: TGCAGCGTTGAGACAGGGAGCTCCTACAATGAGCAGTTCTTC. Protein sequence: CSVETGSSYNEQFF.